This T cell receptor (beta chain) was retrieved from a study of T-cell memory formation after mild COVID-19. TCRdb re-called the 5' RACE reads with MiXCR, one entry per CDR3 protein. In the table there are over 120,000 distinct CDR3 sequences, about 5.7% of which are singletons. Study observations and caveats: There were some responding clones in pre-infection memory, which suggested that cross-reactive memory had joined.

This clonotype has just a few counts. Its antigen remains unknown. After removal of 3 bases from V and 1 base from J, the junction contained 9 bases not matched to a gene. The length of the CDR3 is 17 residues. The specimen was PBMCs or a T cell subset sorted from them (not recorded which). The source is an adult woman who had mild COVID-19 (a few samples of this study predate the infection). Cell type and time point are not known. This chain uses TRBV12-3 or TRBV12-4 with TRBJ1-3; 7 nucleotides align to TRBD1. The DNA of the CDR3 is TGTGCCAGCAGTTTCCTGGGACAGCCGACTTCTGGAAACACCATATATTTT. Residues: CASSFLGQPTSGNTIYF.